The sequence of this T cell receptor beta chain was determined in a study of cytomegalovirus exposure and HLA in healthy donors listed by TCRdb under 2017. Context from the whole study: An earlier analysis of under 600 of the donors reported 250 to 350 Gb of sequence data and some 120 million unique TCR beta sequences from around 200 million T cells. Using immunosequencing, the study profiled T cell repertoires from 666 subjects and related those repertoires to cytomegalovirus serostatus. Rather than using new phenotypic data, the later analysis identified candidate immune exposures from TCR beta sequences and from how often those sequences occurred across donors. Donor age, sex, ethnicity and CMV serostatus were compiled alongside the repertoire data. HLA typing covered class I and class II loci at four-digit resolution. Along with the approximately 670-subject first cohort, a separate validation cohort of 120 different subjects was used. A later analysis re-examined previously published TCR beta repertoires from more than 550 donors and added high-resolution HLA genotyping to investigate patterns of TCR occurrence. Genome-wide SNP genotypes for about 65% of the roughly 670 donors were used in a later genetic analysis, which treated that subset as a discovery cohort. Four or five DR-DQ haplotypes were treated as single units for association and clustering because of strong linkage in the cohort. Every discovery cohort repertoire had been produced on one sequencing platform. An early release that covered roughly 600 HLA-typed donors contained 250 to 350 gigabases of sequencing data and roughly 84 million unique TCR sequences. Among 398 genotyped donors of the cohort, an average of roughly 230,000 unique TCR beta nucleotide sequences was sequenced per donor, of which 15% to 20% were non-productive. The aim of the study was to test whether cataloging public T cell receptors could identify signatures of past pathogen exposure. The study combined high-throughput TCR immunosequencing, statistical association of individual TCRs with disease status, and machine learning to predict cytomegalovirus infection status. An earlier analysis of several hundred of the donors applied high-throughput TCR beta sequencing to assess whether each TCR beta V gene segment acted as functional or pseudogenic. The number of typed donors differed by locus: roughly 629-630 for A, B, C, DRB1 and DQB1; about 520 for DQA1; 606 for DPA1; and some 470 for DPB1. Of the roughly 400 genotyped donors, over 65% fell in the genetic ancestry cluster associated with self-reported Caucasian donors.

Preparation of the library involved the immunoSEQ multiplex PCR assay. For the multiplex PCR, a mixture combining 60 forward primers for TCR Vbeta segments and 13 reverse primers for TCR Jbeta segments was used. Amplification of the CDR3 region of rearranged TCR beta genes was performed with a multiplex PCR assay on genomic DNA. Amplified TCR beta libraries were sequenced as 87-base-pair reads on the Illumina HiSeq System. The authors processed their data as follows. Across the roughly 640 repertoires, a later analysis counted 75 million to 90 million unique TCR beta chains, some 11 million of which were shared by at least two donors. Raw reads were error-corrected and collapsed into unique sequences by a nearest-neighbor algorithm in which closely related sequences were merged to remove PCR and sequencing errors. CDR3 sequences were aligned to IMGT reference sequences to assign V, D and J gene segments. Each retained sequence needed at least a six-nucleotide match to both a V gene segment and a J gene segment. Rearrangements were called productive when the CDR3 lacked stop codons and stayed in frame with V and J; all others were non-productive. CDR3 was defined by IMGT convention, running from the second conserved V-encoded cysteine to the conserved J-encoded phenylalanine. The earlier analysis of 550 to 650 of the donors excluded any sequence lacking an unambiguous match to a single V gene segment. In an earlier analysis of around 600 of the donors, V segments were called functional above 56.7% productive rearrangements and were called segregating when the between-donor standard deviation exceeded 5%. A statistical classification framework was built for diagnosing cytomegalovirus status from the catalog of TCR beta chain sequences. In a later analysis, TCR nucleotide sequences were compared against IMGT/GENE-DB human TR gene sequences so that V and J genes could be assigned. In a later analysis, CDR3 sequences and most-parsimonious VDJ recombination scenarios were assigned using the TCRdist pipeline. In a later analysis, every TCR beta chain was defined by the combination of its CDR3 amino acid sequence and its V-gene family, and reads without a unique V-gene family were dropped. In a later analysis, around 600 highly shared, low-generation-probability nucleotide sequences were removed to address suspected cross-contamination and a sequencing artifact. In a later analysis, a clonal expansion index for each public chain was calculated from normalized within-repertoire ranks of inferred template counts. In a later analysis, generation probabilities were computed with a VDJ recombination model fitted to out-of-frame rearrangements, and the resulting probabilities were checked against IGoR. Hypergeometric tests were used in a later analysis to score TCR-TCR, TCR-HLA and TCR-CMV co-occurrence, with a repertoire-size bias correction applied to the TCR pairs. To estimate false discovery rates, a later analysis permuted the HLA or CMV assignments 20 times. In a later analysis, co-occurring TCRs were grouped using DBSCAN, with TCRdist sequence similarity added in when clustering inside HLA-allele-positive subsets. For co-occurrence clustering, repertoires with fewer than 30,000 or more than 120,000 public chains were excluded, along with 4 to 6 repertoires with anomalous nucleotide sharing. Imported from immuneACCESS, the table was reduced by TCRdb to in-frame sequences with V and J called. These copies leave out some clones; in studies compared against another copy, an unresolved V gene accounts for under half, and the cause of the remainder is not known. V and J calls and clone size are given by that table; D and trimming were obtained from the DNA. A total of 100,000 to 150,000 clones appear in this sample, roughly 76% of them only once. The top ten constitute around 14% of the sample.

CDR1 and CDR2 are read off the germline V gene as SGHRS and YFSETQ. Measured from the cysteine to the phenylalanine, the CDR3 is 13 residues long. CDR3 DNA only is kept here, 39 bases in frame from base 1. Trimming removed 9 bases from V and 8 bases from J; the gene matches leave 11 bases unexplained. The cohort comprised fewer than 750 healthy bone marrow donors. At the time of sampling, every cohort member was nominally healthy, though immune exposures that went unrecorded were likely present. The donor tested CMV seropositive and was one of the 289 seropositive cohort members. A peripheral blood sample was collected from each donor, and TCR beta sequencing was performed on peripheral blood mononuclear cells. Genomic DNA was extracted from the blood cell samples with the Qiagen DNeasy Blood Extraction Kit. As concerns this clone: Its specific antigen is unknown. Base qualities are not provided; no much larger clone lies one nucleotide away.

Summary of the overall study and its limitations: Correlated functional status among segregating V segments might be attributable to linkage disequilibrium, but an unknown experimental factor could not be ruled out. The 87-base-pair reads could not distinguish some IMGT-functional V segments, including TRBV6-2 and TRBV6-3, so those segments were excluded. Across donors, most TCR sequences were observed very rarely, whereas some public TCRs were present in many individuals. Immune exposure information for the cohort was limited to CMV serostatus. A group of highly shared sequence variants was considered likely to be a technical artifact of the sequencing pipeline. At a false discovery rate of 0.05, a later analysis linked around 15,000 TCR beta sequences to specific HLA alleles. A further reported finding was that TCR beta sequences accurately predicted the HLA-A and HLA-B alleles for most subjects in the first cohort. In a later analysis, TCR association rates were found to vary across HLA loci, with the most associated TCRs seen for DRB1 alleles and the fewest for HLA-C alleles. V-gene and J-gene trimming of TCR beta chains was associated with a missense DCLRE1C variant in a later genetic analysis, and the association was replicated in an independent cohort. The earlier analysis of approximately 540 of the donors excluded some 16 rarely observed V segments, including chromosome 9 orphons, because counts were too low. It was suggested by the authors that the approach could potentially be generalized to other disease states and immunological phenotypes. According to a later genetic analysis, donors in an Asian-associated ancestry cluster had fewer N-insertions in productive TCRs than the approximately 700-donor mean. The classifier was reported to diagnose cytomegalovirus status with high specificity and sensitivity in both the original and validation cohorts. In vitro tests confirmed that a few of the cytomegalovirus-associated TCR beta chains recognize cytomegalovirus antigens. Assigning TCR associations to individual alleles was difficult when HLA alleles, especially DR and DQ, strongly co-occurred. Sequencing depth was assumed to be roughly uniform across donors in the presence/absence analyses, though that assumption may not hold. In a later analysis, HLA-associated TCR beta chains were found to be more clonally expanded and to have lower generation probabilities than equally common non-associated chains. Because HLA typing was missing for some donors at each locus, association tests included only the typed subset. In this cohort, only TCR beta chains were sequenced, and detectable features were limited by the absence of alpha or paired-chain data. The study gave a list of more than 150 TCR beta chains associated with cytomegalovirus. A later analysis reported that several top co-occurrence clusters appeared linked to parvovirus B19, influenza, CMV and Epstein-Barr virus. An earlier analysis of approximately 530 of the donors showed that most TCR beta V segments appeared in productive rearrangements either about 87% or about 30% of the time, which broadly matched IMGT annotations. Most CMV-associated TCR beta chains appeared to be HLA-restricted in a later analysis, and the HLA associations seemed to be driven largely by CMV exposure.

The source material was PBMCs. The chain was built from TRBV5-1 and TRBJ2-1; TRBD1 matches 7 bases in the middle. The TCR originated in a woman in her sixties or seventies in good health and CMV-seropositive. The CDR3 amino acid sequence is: CATTGVPGYEQFF. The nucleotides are TGCGCCACCACAGGGGTCCCCGGCTATGAGCAGTTCTTC.